The source of this T cell receptor (beta chain) is a study of patients and donors after allogeneic stem cell transplantation. This CDR3 comprises 12 residues. V dropped 3 bases and J dropped 6 bases, with 5 bases sitting between them. This clonotype was detected only a few times. TCRdb itself ran the RT-PCR reads through MiXCR, one entry per CDR3 protein. The sample contains some 150,000 distinct CDR3 sequences, 30% to 45% of which appear only once. The chain carries TRBV12-3 or TRBV12-4 and TRBJ2-2; D not certain. The TCR originated in a human donor who was either an allogeneic HSCT recipient or a stem cell or donor lymphocyte infusion donor (not recorded which). It is not recorded whose cells these are; they may come from a transplant donor. Sequenced sample: blood, either unsorted or a sorted T cell fraction (not recorded which). The CDR3 reads CASSFSPGELFF. The CDR3 region has the DNA TGTGCCAGCAGTTTTAGTCCCGGGGAGCTGTTTTTT.